This entry is about one TCR beta chain. Produced via immunoSEQ multiplex PCR; TCRdb's table is partial and in-frame only. The sample has roughly 40,000 clones; around 92% are singletons. This specimen belongs to a study of T cell changes during pregnancy in multiple sclerosis. The germline V gene has CDR1 SNHLY and CDR2 FYNNEI. V gave up 4 bases and J gave up 6 bases, with 13 bases separating them. This CDR3 region has 14 residues. The receptor comes from a female donor with multiple sclerosis, enrolled in a pregnancy study. The chain joins TRBV2 to TRBJ1-5; D is undetermined. The sequenced sample was CD4+ T cells from peripheral blood mononuclear cells, obtained after pregnancy. CDR3 bases: TGTGCCAGCAGTGCCGAAGTTAGAACTCAGCCCCAGCATTTT. Protein product: CASSAEVRTQPQHF.